The 25 T cell receptor beta chains listed next were all sequenced from one sample in a study of T cell responses to AZD1222 COVID-19 vaccine. Data came from immunoSEQ multiplex PCR; TCRdb stores just in-frame clones and leaves some out. This sample has around 140,000 clones, with 90% to 95% found just once. The material was peripheral blood, obtained on day 0 of AZD1222 vaccination. Receptors were obtained from an adult in good health.

The rearrangement uses TRBV10-3 and TRBJ1-1; a possible D gene is TRBD1 (6 bases). The CDR3 is made up of 14 amino acids. Germline V lookup: CDR1 ENHRY, CDR2 SYGVKD. V dropped 0 bases and J dropped 8 bases, with 13 bases sitting between them. CDR3 sequence reads: CAISESGGIREAFF. The CDR3 DNA sequence: TGTGCCATCAGTGAGTCGGGGGGCATTCGAGAAGCTTTCTTT.

This sequence joins TRBV6-2 or TRBV6-3 and TRBJ2-7; 8 positions match TRBD2. The ends lost 5 bases at V and 0 bases at J; junction bases unmatched: 6. Germline CDR1 reads MNHEY; CDR2 reads SVGEGT. The CDR3 extends over 15 amino acids. The CDR3 region has the DNA TGTGCCAGCAGTAACCGAGCGGGGGTCTCCTACGAGCAGTACTTC. Translated: CASSNRAGVSYEQYF.

The V call is TRBV7-9, the J call TRBJ1-3; 8 bases align to TRBD1. Trimming removed 3 bases from V and 2 bases from J; junction bases left unmatched: 12. The germline gives CDR1 SEHNR, CDR2 FQNEAQ (reference sequence). CDR3 size: 18 residues. The CDR3 DNA follows: TGTGCCAGCAGCTTCCAGGGACAGGTTAGGTCCACTGGAAACACCATATATTTT. This sequence encodes CASSFQGQVRSTGNTIYF. The full variable domain, in which reference TRBV7-9 and TRBJ1-3 provide the parts outside the CDR3, is DTGVSQNPRHKITKRGQNVTFRCDPISEHNRLYWYRQTLGQGPEFLTYFQNEAQLEKSRLLSDRFSAERPKGSFSTLEIQRTEQGDSAMYLCASSFQGQVRSTGNTIYFGEGSWLTVV.

This rearrangement joins TRBV7-7 to TRBJ2-2; perhaps TRBD1 as D (5 bases). The CDR3 spans 14 residues. V dropped 5 bases and J dropped 3 bases, with 10 bases sitting between them. Looked up from germline, CDR1 is SSHAT and CDR2 is FNYEAQ (reference sequence). The CDR3 DNA reads TGTGCCAGCAGCCCAGACAGATACACCGGGGAGCTGTTTTTT. Protein product: CASSPDRYTGELFF.

The chain employs TRBV19 and TRBJ2-1; TRBD2 aligns across 9 bases. Germline assignment: CDR1 LNHDA and CDR2 SQIVND (reference sequence). CDR3 length: 17 amino acids. J lost 3 bases, V lost 6 bases, and 12 bases had no gene match. The CDR3 reads CASSPGGLAGRYNEQFF. The CDR3 region has the DNA TGTGCCAGTAGCCCCGGGGGCCTAGCGGGGCGCTACAATGAGCAGTTCTTC.

The V gene is TRBV4-1, the J gene TRBJ1-2; D remains ambiguous. The V end was cut by 1 base, the J end by 3 bases, with 9 bases between. The length of the CDR3 is 14 residues. CDR1 and CDR2 (germline): MGHRA, YSYEKL. The CDR3 sequence: CASSQVEGYYGYTF. The CDR3, as DNA: TGCGCCAGCAGCCAAGTCGAGGGATACTATGGCTACACCTTC.

This chain links TRBV11-2 with TRBJ1-6; a weak D match, TRBD1 (6 bases). The germline CDR1 and CDR2 sequences are SGHAT and FQNNGV. This CDR3 has 15 amino acids. V lost 5 bases to trimming and J lost 9 bases, with 17 bases between them. The CDR3 DNA reads as TGTGCCAGCAGCCAACTGGGGGGCGATGGTTCACCCCTCCACTTT. It encodes CASSQLGGDGSPLHF.

The V call is TRBV29-1, the J call TRBJ1-3; 7 positions agree with TRBD1. J lost 2 bases, V lost 5 bases, and 12 bases had no gene match. Per the germline V gene, CDR1 is SQVTM and CDR2 is ANQGSEA. The CDR3 runs 16 residues. The CDR3 spells CSVRGGKGATGNTIYF. DNA of the CDR3: TGCAGCGTTCGAGGGGGGAAGGGGGCAACTGGAAACACCATATATTTT.

V is TRBV7-2 and J is TRBJ2-6; D possibly uses TRBD1 or TRBD2 (5 bases each). Germline V gives CDR1 SGHTA, CDR2 FQGNSA. V was trimmed by 5 bases and J by 0 bases, leaving 20 bases between them. The CDR3 has 19 amino acids. The CDR3 nucleotides are TGTGCCAGCAGCCTCCGGGGCAGATTGGGGGTCTCTGGGGCCAACGTCCTGACTTTC. It is translated as CASSLRGRLGVSGANVLTF.

The rearrangement joins TRBV15 to TRBJ2-7; perhaps TRBD2 as D (5 bases). Trimming removed 1 base at V and 5 bases at J, with 15 bases between. The CDR3 runs to 15 residues. In germline, CDR1 is LNHNV, CDR2 YYDKDF (reference sequence). The CDR3 sequence is CATSRGRLLTDEQYF. CDR3 sequence (DNA): TGTGCCACCAGCAGAGGAAGACTATTAACCGACGAGCAGTACTTC. The full variable domain, its missing parts supplied by reference TRBV15 and TRBJ2-7, is DAMVIQNPRYQVTQFGKPVTLSCSQTLNHNVMYWYQQKSSQAPKLLFHYYDKDFNNEADTPDNFQSRRPNTSFCFLDIRSPGLGDTAMYLCATSRGRLLTDEQYFGPGTRLTVT.

The gene calls are TRBV9 and TRBJ1-1; D uncertain. The germline V and J ends were trimmed by 4 bases and 8 bases, with 3 bases remaining between them. The germline V gene encodes CDR1 SGDLS and CDR2 YYNGEE. The CDR3 is 9 residues long. The CDR3 DNA reads as TGTGCCAGCAGCCCCGAAGCTTTCTTT. It specifies CASSPEAFF.

The J gene is TRBJ2-2, the V gene TRBV15, with TRBD2 matching 9 bases. The CDR3 sequence is 17 residues long. V dropped 2 bases and J dropped 8; count of bases not matched to a gene: 12. Germline V lookup: CDR1 LNHNV, CDR2 YYDKDF (reference sequence). CDR3 protein: CATSRPLWRGGGGELFF. As DNA, the CDR3 is TGTGCCACCAGCAGACCCCTTTGGCGGGGGGGCGGAGGGGAGCTGTTTTTT.

This clone was counted once. The V and J genes are TRBV11-1 and TRBJ2-7; D is unclear. The CDR3 spans 13 residues. V was trimmed by 0 bases and J by 3 bases, leaving 6 bases between them. CDR1 is SGHAT, CDR2 FQDESV, per germline (reference sequence). This CDR3 reads CASSLASVYEQYF. The DNA for the CDR3 is TGTGCCAGCAGCTTAGCGTCAGTCTACGAGCAGTACTTC.

This clone was recorded only once. The V call is TRBV18, the J call TRBJ1-4; 9 bases match TRBD1. Germline V gene sequence: CDR1 KGHSH, CDR2 LQKENI. V dropped 3 bases and J dropped 8; count of bases not matched to a gene: 7. The CDR3 runs 15 residues. In DNA form, the CDR3 reads TGTGCCAGCTCACCTAACTCCGGGACAGGGGAAAAACTGTTTTTT. It encodes CASSPNSGTGEKLFF.

This clone was detected once. The V and J genes are TRBV19 and TRBJ1-5; D may be TRBD1 (6 bases). The CDR3 extends over 17 amino acids. Trimming cost V 6 bases and J 7 bases, with 25 bases left between them. Germline V gene sequence: CDR1 LNHDA, CDR2 SQIVND (reference sequence). In nucleotides, the CDR3 is TGTGCCAGTAGAACTACTCGGGAACAGGGAGCCGGCCAGCCCCAGCATTTT. Its protein product is CASRTTREQGAGQPQHF.

V is TRBV12-3 or TRBV12-4 and J is TRBJ1-2; D remains unclear. The CDR3 extends over 13 amino acids. V gave up 4 bases and J gave up 3 bases, with 9 bases separating them. The CDR3 nucleotides read TGTGCCAGCAGTTCCGGGTTGGACTATGGCTACACCTTC. Its translation: CASSSGLDYGYTF.

This CDR3 is CASSGTHYEQYF. For the CDR3, the DNA is TGCGCCAGCAGCGGGACCCACTACGAGCAGTACTTC. V gene TRBV5-1 combines with J gene TRBJ2-7, with D possibly being TRBD1 or TRBD2 (5 bases each). The ends were cut back, 4 bases at V and 3 bases at J, with 8 bases in the middle. The germline V gene encodes CDR1 SGHRS and CDR2 YFSETQ. The CDR3 extends over 12 amino acids.

This clone occurred a few times. This rearrangement joins TRBV18 to TRBJ1-1; D is unresolved. The CDR3 is 18 amino acids. Germline CDR1 is KGHSH and CDR2 is LQKENI. The V end was cut by 0 bases, the J end by 0 bases, with 17 bases between. CDR3 region: CASSPPMSVGRMNTEAFF. The CDR3 DNA reads as TGTGCCAGCTCACCACCGATGAGCGTGGGGAGGATGAACACTGAAGCTTTCTTT.

The chain carries TRBV28 and TRBJ2-7; no firm D call. V dropped 6 bases and J dropped 3 bases, with 9 bases sitting between them. CDR3 length: 12 residues. The germline V gene encodes CDR1 MDHEN and CDR2 SYDVKM. The CDR3 DNA sequence: TGTGCCAGCAGGGGAAGGCTCTACGAGCAGTACTTC. This sequence encodes CASRGRLYEQYF.

This chain uses TRBV30 with TRBJ1-2; D not certain. The CDR3 covers 12 residues. V lost 1 base and J 4 bases, leaving 7 bases between the germline ends. Germline lookup yields CDR1 GTSNPN and CDR2 SVGIG (reference sequence). This CDR3 is CAWSAPIYGYTF. As DNA, the CDR3 is TGTGCCTGGAGTGCCCCGATCTATGGCTACACCTTC. Combining the CDR3 with reference TRBV30 and TRBJ1-2 gives the whole variable domain SQTIHQWPATLVQPVGSPLSLECTVEGTSNPNLYWYRQAAGRGLQLLFYSVGIGQISSEVPQNLSASRPQDRQFILSSKKLLLSDSGFYLCAWSAPIYGYTFGSGTRLTVV.

This chain connects TRBV2 to TRBJ2-1; either TRBD1 or TRBD2 may supply D (7 bases each). Germline values: CDR1 SNHLY, CDR2 FYNNEI. The CDR3 consists of 14 residues. The V and J ends lost 4 bases and 7 bases respectively, with 14 bases between them. This CDR3 reads CASSGSRGGNEQFF. CDR3 in DNA: TGTGCCAGCAGTGGGAGCAGGGGGGGGAATGAGCAGTTCTTC.

This clone came up once. The chain recombines TRBV6-1 with TRBJ1-1, with unresolved D. The germline gives CDR1 MNHNS, CDR2 SASEGT. The CDR3 is made up of 11 amino acids. The V end lost 1 base, the J end lost 5 bases, and 2 bases lay between the germline ends. The DNA of the CDR3 is TGTGCCAGCAGTGAAGGAACTGAAGCTTTCTTT. Translation: CASSEGTEAFF.

This chain links TRBV4-2 with TRBJ1-5; no definite D call. V lost 0 bases to trimming and J lost 0 bases, with 9 bases between them. In germline, CDR1 is LGHNA, CDR2 YNFKEQ. CDR3 length: 16 amino acids. CDR3 nucleotides: TGTGCCAGCAGCCAAGATGGCGGGTATAGCAATCAGCCCCAGCATTTT. Its translation is CASSQDGGYSNQPQHF.

The chain uses TRBV19 and TRBJ2-1; D possibly uses TRBD1 or TRBD2 (5 bases each). Trimming left V 3 bases short and J 11 bases short, with 14 bases between. This CDR3 comprises 13 residues. Germline lookup yields CDR1 LNHDA and CDR2 SQIVND (reference sequence). The CDR3 DNA reads TGTGCCAGTAGTATTCCCGGGGCAGAAAAGCAGTTCTTC. Its translation is CASSIPGAEKQFF.

This chain uses TRBV23-1 with TRBJ2-7, with D possibly matching TRBD2 (5 bases). TRBV23-1 is filed as an ORF, its function uncertain. V gave up 5 bases and J gave up 2 bases, with 10 bases separating them. There are 13 residues in the CDR3. The CDR3 region has the DNA TGCGCCAGCAGTGCGACGGGAACCTACGAGCAGTACTTC. It encodes CASSATGTYEQYF.